This T cell receptor beta chain was observed in a study of cytomegalovirus exposure and HLA in healthy donors. Findings of the study overall: TCR beta chains numbering more than 150 were designated cytomegalovirus-associated. In vitro checks showed that a few CMV-associated chains really do target CMV antigens. Reports showed the classifier diagnosing cytomegalovirus status with high specificity and sensitivity. Analysis performed later found roughly 17,000 TCR beta sequences associated with HLA alleles at 0.05 false discovery rate.

With regard to this clone: No antigen is known for it.

Trimming stripped 4 bases from V and 6 bases from J, with 17 bases between. The CDR3 loop spans 15 amino acids. Germline assignment: CDR1 LNHDA and CDR2 SQIVND (reference sequence). Researchers ran the PCR with 60 Vbeta and 13 Jbeta primers. Repertoires were generated with immunoSEQ multiplex PCR, while TCRdb's copy carries only in-frame clones and drops some. Found here are under 110,000 clones, about four fifths of them singletons; the top ten hold roughly 6%. Sequenced input: PBMCs. The chain links TRBV19 to TRBJ2-3; tentatively, D is TRBD2 (6 bases). The receptor comes from a woman aged 50 to 60 in good health and CMV-seropositive. CDR3 DNA sequence: TGTGCCAGTAGTACCGACAGAGCTGGGAGGGATACGCAGTATTTT. This sequence encodes CASSTDRAGRDTQYF. The whole variable domain, remainder taken from reference TRBV19 and TRBJ2-3, is DGGITQSPKYLFRKEGQNVTLSCEQNLNHDAMYWYRQDPGQGLRLIYYSQIVNDFQKGDIAEGYSVSREKKESFPLTVTSAQKNPTAFYLCASSTDRAGRDTQYFGPGTRLTVL.